The 15 T cell receptor beta chains presented below share a single source sample, sequenced in a study of shared clonotypes between healthy human individuals. The protocol was immunoSEQ multiplex PCR, while the TCRdb copy is restricted to in-frame clones and leaves out a portion. The profile shows 650,000 to 800,000 clones, roughly 94% of them singletons. Naive CD8 cells were CD45RO-negative, positively selected for CCR7, excluding terminally differentiated effector memory CD45RA+ cells. Input material: naive CD8+ T cells sorted from blood. The source is a man younger than 40 in good health.

The chain couples TRBV5-1 to TRBJ2-7; D is unclear. The CDR3 loop spans 14 amino acids. Looked up from germline, CDR1 is SGHRS and CDR2 is YFSETQ. With 0 bases removed from V and 3 bases from J, the gap between germline ends came to 10 bases. DNA for the CDR3: TGCGCCAGCAGCTTGGCCTTAGATTTCTACGAGCAGTACTTC. This translates into CASSLALDFYEQYF.

In regard to this clone: The sample has other DNA sequences that encode this CDR3 too. The gene calls are TRBV7-9 and TRBJ2-5; either TRBD1 or TRBD2 may fit D (5 bases each). Germline V gene data show CDR1 as SEHNR and CDR2 as FQNEAQ (reference sequence). V was pared by 5 bases and J by 1 base, with 8 bases between. The CDR3 extends over 13 amino acids. The CDR3 spells CASSLGAQETQYF. In DNA, the CDR3 is TGTGCCAGCAGCCTCGGGGCCCAAGAGACCCAGTACTTC.

The chain recombines TRBV20-1 with TRBJ1-2, with D unresolved. CDR1 is DFQATT and CDR2 is SNEGSKA in the germline V gene (reference sequence). V was shortened by 3 bases and J by 11 bases, with 4 bases between the two germline ends. The CDR3 has 8 residues. The CDR3 DNA is TGCAGTGCTAGTGTATACACCTTC. Protein product: CSASVYTF.

This clone has just one count. The V and J genes are TRBV5-4 and TRBJ2-7, with D perhaps TRBD2 (6 bases). Between the trimmed V and J ends, which lost 2 bases and 6 bases, there was a span of 9 bases. This CDR3 comprises 12 residues. Germline loops: CDR1 SGHNT, CDR2 YYREEE (reference sequence). The CDR3: CASSFGGIEQYF. As DNA, the CDR3 is TGTGCCAGCAGCTTTGGGGGGATCGAGCAGTACTTC.

The gene calls are TRBV28 and TRBJ2-3, with a possible D match to TRBD2 (5 bases). The V end lost 0 bases, the J end lost 7 bases, and 5 bases lay between the germline ends. This CDR3 comprises 12 residues. Germline V gives CDR1 MDHEN, CDR2 SYDVKM. CDR3 sequence reads: CASSLWDYTQYF. In DNA, the CDR3 is TGTGCCAGCAGTTTATGGGACTATACGCAGTATTTT.

The chain joins TRBV28 to TRBJ2-1; TRBD1 aligns across 9 bases. The germline V gene encodes CDR1 MDHEN and CDR2 SYDVKM. Trimming at V came to 5 bases and at J to 10 bases, leaving 15 bases not matched to a gene. The CDR3 consists of 16 residues. The CDR3 DNA reads TGTGCCAGCAGTCCACAATCCGGACAGGGGCTGGAGGAGCAGTTCTTC. It yields the protein CASSPQSGQGLEEQFF.

This chain joins TRBV2 and TRBJ2-7; unclear D gene. Germline V gene lookup returns CDR1 SNHLY and CDR2 FYNNEI. The V and J ends lost 6 bases and 4 bases respectively, with 7 bases between them. The CDR3 is 11 residues long. CDR3 loop: CASRMGYEQYF. The CDR3 DNA is TGTGCCAGCAGGATGGGGTACGAGCAGTACTTC. The variable domain in full, with the rest retrieved from reference TRBV2 and TRBJ2-7, is EPEVTQTPSHQVTQMGQEVILRCVPISNHLYFYWYRQILGQKVEFLVSFYNNEISEKSEIFDDQFSVERPDGSNFTLKIRSTKLEDSAMYFCASRMGYEQYFGPGTRLTVT.

For the CDR3, the DNA is TGTGCCAGCAGCTTAGCCAGGATTAGGGATACGCAGTATTTT. Protein: CASSLARIRDTQYF. V and J are TRBV7-2 and TRBJ2-3, with no clear D. The CDR3 is 14 residues long. V dropped 0 bases and J dropped 6 bases, with 10 bases sitting between them. Germline V CDR1 and CDR2: SGHTA, FQGNSA.

The chain uses TRBV7-9 and TRBJ2-5; 7 positions agree with TRBD2. CDR1 is SEHNR and CDR2 is FQNEAQ in the germline V gene (reference sequence). This CDR3 is 16 amino acids long. With V trimmed by 3 bases and J by 1 base, 8 bases remained unmatched. In DNA, the CDR3 is TGTGCCAGCAGCTTCAGGAAAGCGGGGCCCCAAGAGACCCAGTACTTC. Amino acid sequence: CASSFRKAGPQETQYF.

V gene TRBV27 combines with J gene TRBJ2-7, with unresolved D. V lost 3 bases, J lost 2 bases, and 11 bases lay in between. CDR3 length: 14 amino acids. Per the germline V gene, CDR1 is MNHEY and CDR2 is SMNVEV (reference sequence). CDR3 protein: CASSFGRSTYEQYF. The CDR3 DNA is TGTGCCAGCAGTTTCGGTCGCTCGACCTACGAGCAGTACTTC.

The chain recombines TRBV2 with TRBJ2-1; a possible D gene is TRBD1 (5 bases). The CDR3 covers 15 residues. V was clipped by 5 bases and J by 7 bases, with 18 bases between them. CDR1 is SNHLY, CDR2 FYNNEI, per germline. CDR3 loop: CASSPAATGGNEQFF. Written as DNA, the CDR3 is TGTGCCAGCAGTCCCGCCGCCACAGGTGGGAATGAGCAGTTCTTC.

CDR3 coding DNA: TGTGCCAGCAGTGAGGGACGGCAATTGGGCTACACCTTC. This gives the protein CASSEGRQLGYTF. This chain joins TRBV2 and TRBJ1-2, with TRBD1 as a possible D gene (5 bases). The V end was cut by 3 bases, the J end by 8 bases, with 13 bases between. Germline V gives CDR1 SNHLY, CDR2 FYNNEI. The CDR3 is made up of 13 amino acids.

The chain recombines TRBV7-9 with TRBJ1-1, with a weak D call TRBD1 (5 bases). Trimming left V 3 bases short and J 6 bases short, with 17 bases between. Germline V CDR1 and CDR2: SEHNR, FQNEAQ (reference sequence). There are 15 residues in the CDR3. CDR3 in DNA: TGTGCCAGCAGCTTTTCAGGGAAAGGTTACGCTGAAGCTTTCTTT. Protein: CASSFSGKGYAEAFF.

V is TRBV7-2 and J is TRBJ1-5; 11 positions match TRBD1. Germline values: CDR1 SGHTA, CDR2 FQGNSA. J gave up 3 bases and V 1 base, and 2 bases lay outside the gene matches. The CDR3 length is 16 residues. CDR3 nucleotide sequence: TGTGCCAGCAGCTTAGTGGGACAGGGGGTCAATCAGCCCCAGCATTTT. As protein: CASSLVGQGVNQPQHF. Full variable domain (missing parts from reference TRBV7-2 and TRBJ1-5): GAGVSQSPSNKVTEKGKDVELRCDPISGHTALYWYRQSLGQGLEFLIYFQGNSAPDKSGLPSDRFSAERTGGSVSTLTIQRTQQEDSAVYLCASSLVGQGVNQPQHFGDGTRLSIL.

This clone came up once. The sample has other DNA sequences that encode this CDR3 too. The chain uses TRBV5-1 and TRBJ2-1; 12 positions agree with TRBD2. The germline V gene encodes CDR1 SGHRS and CDR2 YFSETQ. V shed 0 bases and J 3 bases; nucleotides not matched to a gene: 1. This CDR3 is built from 16 residues. The CDR3 here is CASSLATSGSYNEQFF. The CDR3 nucleotides are TGCGCCAGCAGCTTGGCGACTAGCGGGAGCTACAATGAGCAGTTCTTC.